These T cell receptor beta chains were read from a single sample in a study of T cell clonotyping in hematopoietic cell transplantation. Profiled with immunoSEQ multiplex PCR; TCRdb holds only in-frame clones, not every one. This sample yields more than 10,000 clones, of which around 85% are seen a single time; under 6.5% belongs to the top ten. Sequencing was performed on PBMCs, taken 100 days after allogeneic stem cell transplant. Receptors were obtained from a female patient between 35 and 55 years old who had an allogeneic stem cell transplant from a related donor, so T cells may come from the graft donor. Some clones in this sample may be carry-over from other donors' samples. CDR3s include the opening cysteine and the closing phenylalanine or tryptophan. Fields, in order: J gene, D gene, V gene, clone size, CDR3 protein, CDR3 DNA. D genes are given only for firm matches. A clone size is listed for some rows: how often the clone was seen (once, few, many), or a class if it is expanded.

>TRBJ1-1|TRBD1|TRBV19|once
CASSTGQGDAFF
TGTGCCAGTAGTACCGGACAGGGCGACGCTTTCTTT
>TRBJ2-2|.|TRBV7-3|.
CASSPINTGELFF
TGTGCCAGCAGCCCCATTAACACCGGGGAGCTGTTTTTT
>TRBJ2-5|.|TRBV6-5|.
CASRYQETQYF
TGTGCCAGCAGGTACCAAGAGACCCAGTACTTC
>TRBJ2-7|TRBD2|TRBV5-6|.
CASSSLRTGGYEQYF
TGTGCCAGCAGCTCGCTACGGACGGGAGGGTACGAGCAGTACTTC
>TRBJ2-7|.|TRBV7-9|.
CASSRIRDSYEQYF
TGTGCCAGCAGCCGGATTCGCGACTCCTACGAGCAGTACTTC
>TRBJ2-7|.|TRBV6-5|few
CASSYGTPSYEQYF
TGTGCCAGCAGTTACGGGACGCCATCCTACGAGCAGTACTTC
>TRBJ2-7|.|TRBV28|.
CASSPLREQYF
TGTGCCAGCAGTCCCCTCAGGGAGCAGTACTTC
>TRBJ2-3|.|TRBV4-2|.
CASSQDTDTQYF
TGTGCCAGCAGCCAAGATACAGATACGCAGTATTTT
>TRBJ2-2|TRBD2|TRBV13|.
CASSSGLAGVRTGELFF
TGTGCCAGCAGCAGTGGACTAGCGGGAGTCCGCACCGGGGAGCTGTTTTTT
>TRBJ2-1|TRBD2|TRBV4-1|.
CASSQGASGTSYYNEQFF
TGCGCCAGCAGCCAAGGGGCCTCCGGGACTAGCTACTACAATGAGCAGTTCTTC
>TRBJ2-5|.|TRBV4-3|.
CASSQGQDDPEETQYF
TGCGCCAGCAGCCAAGGACAAGACGACCCCGAGGAGACCCAGTACTTC
>TRBJ1-2|.|TRBV2|.
CAIGTANYGYTF
TGTGCCATAGGGACGGCTAACTATGGCTACACCTTC
>TRBJ2-3|.|TRBV29-1|.
CSVGVQGGRVDTQYF
TGCAGCGTTGGGGTACAGGGGGGGAGGGTAGATACGCAGTATTTT
>TRBJ2-7|TRBD2|TRBV11-2|medium-sized
CASSLESSGSYEQYF
TGTGCCAGCAGCTTAGAATCTAGCGGGAGCTACGAGCAGTACTTC
>TRBJ1-6|.|TRBV4-3|few
CASSQDSGTGSPLHF
TGCGCCAGCAGCCAGGACTCCGGGACTGGTTCACCCCTCCACTTT
>TRBJ2-5|.|TRBV19|.
CASSIGEGETQYF
TGTGCCAGTAGTATAGGTGAAGGAGAGACCCAGTACTTC
>TRBJ2-6|.|TRBV6-5|few
CASSYEQGGANVLTF
TGTGCCAGCAGTTACGAACAGGGTGGGGCCAACGTCCTGACTTTC
>TRBJ2-1|TRBD2|TRBV6-5|.
CASSQLAEPYNEQFF
TGTGCCAGCAGCCAACTAGCGGAGCCTTACAATGAGCAGTTCTTC
>TRBJ1-1|.|TRBV29-1|.
CSVGSRLRNTEAFF
TGCAGCGTCGGATCCAGGTTGCGGAACACTGAAGCTTTCTTT
>TRBJ1-2|.|TRBV7-9|.
CASSLFSPANYGYTF
TGTGCCAGCAGCTTATTTTCCCCAGCTAACTATGGCTACACCTTC
>TRBJ2-2|TRBD2|TRBV6-4|few
CASSEAGGDTGELFF
TGTGCCAGCAGTGAGGCGGGAGGGGACACCGGGGAGCTGTTTTTT
>TRBJ1-3|TRBD1|TRBV4-1|.
CASSQRDGDRVLGNTIYF
TGCGCCAGCAGCCAACGAGACGGGGACAGGGTGCTTGGAAACACCATATATTTT
>TRBJ1-2|.|TRBV6-5|once
CASSPQGGGLGHTF
TGTGCCAGCAGTCCACAGGGTGGGGGTTTGGGCCACACCTTC
>TRBJ1-5|.|TRBV2|.
CASSIQRNQPQHF
TGTGCCAGCAGCATACAAAGGAATCAGCCCCAGCATTTT
>TRBJ2-7|TRBD2|TRBV10-3|.
CAISNPGTSGSPYEQYF
TGTGCCATCAGTAACCCTGGGACTAGCGGGAGCCCCTACGAGCAGTACTTC
>TRBJ1-5|.|TRBV30|.
CAWSVQQNQPQHF
TGTGCCTGGAGTGTACAGCAGAATCAGCCCCAGCATTTT
>TRBJ2-1|TRBD2|TRBV7-6|.
CASSLAPWGGYNEQFF
TGTGCCAGCAGCTTAGCGCCCTGGGGAGGGTACAATGAGCAGTTCTTC
>TRBJ2-2|.|TRBV25-1|.
CASSGRTGELFF
TGTGCCAGCAGTGGGCGGACCGGGGAGCTGTTTTTT
>TRBJ2-6|.|TRBV30|.
CAQSRGAGANVLTF
TGTGCCCAGAGTAGGGGGGCTGGGGCCAACGTCCTGACTTTC
>TRBJ2-7|TRBD1|TRBV4-3|.
CASSQDPPGQSLGCEQYF
TGCGCCAGCAGCCAAGATCCGCCGGGACAGAGTTTGGGCTGCGAGCAGTACTTC
>TRBJ1-1|.|TRBV27|medium-sized
CASSLPPPNTEAFF
TGTGCCAGCAGCCTCCCACCCCCGAACACTGAAGCTTTCTTT
>TRBJ2-2|.|TRBV1|.
CTHSHYTGELFF
TGCACCCACAGCCATTACACCGGGGAGCTGTTTTTT
>TRBJ1-2|.|TRBV7-9|.
CASSLATGNTDGYTF
TGTGCCAGCAGCTTAGCGACAGGAAATACGGATGGCTACACCTTC
>TRBJ1-1|.|TRBV30|.
CAWTRSYTEAFF
TGTGCCTGGACAAGGTCCTACACTGAAGCTTTCTTT
>TRBJ2-5|.|TRBV7-2|.
CASSLLTTQETQYF
TGTGCCAGCAGCTTATTAACAACACAAGAGACCCAGTACTTC
>TRBJ2-7|TRBD2|TRBV6-5|few
CASSLTSGISYEQYF
TGTGCCAGCAGTTTGACCAGCGGGATCTCCTACGAGCAGTACTTC
>TRBJ2-3|TRBD2|TRBV6-5|few
CASSYSAGGGDTQYF
TGTGCCAGCAGTTACTCGGCGGGAGGGGGAGATACGCAGTATTTT
>TRBJ2-5|.|TRBV7-8|.
CASSRIQETQYF
TGTGCCAGCAGCCGAATCCAAGAGACCCAGTACTTC
>TRBJ2-7|TRBD1|TRBV7-8|.
CASSLEADRVISGYEQYF
TGTGCCAGCAGCTTAGAGGCTGACAGGGTGATATCAGGTTACGAGCAGTACTTC
>TRBJ2-7|.|TRBV19|.
CASSIYATYEQYF
TGTGCCAGTAGTATTTATGCCACCTACGAGCAGTACTTC
>TRBJ2-7|.|TRBV5-5|.
CASRGRDSHRTQSSYEQYF
TGTGCCAGCAGGGGGCGGGACAGTCATCGGACCCAGAGCTCCTACGAGCAGTACTTC
>TRBJ2-6|TRBD2|TRBV11-2|.
CASSLSLAGTSGANVLTF
TGTGCCAGCAGCTTAAGCCTAGCGGGCACCTCTGGGGCCAACGTCCTGACTTTC
>TRBJ1-1|TRBD1|TRBV5-4|.
CASSLGTGGLNTEAFF
TGTGCCAGCAGCCTCGGGACAGGGGGCTTGAACACTGAAGCTTTCTTT
>TRBJ2-2|.|TRBV11-3|.
CASSLDGTLGTGELFF
TGTGCCAGCAGCTTAGACGGGACCCTTGGCACCGGGGAGCTGTTTTTT
>TRBJ1-4|.|TRBV12-5|.
CASGRYNDEKLFF
TGTGCTAGTGGTCGATACAATGATGAAAAACTGTTTTTT
>TRBJ2-1|.|TRBV30|.
CAWNRELYNEQFF
TGTGCCTGGAACCGGGAGCTGTACAATGAGCAGTTCTTC
>TRBJ1-2|.|TRBV19|medium-sized
CASSWDARARGGYTF
TGTGCCAGTAGTTGGGACGCCAGGGCACGGGGTGGCTACACCTTC
>TRBJ2-5|.|TRBV7-9|.
CASSPGGSAKETQYF
TGTGCCAGCAGCCCCGGTGGGAGCGCGAAAGAGACCCAGTACTTC